One T cell receptor (beta chain) is described in this entry. Antigen specificity is unknown. Germline CDR1 reads SEHNR; CDR2 reads FQNEAQ (reference sequence). The V end was cut by 4 bases, the J end by 1 base, with 13 bases between. The CDR3 is made up of 15 amino acids. This sample was included in a study of beta chain features in type 1 diabetes. At the level of the study: Sorted cells numbering 95 million to 110 million were examined across all samples. Overall study results and limits: Patients with type 1 diabetes carried fewer insertions and had more deletions at their VDJ junctions. Comparison showed that naive, central memory and Treg TCRB repertoires appeared more similar among patients than among healthy donors. In every one of the four CD4+ subsets, TCRB CDR3s were moderately but significantly shorter in Type 1 diabetes patients.

Based on CD45RO/CCR7/CD25/CD127/CD95/CD27, CD4+ regulatory, stem cell-like memory, naive and central memory cells were sorted. cDNA synthesis used the whole RNA isolate, giving expressed TCRB sequences. Repertoires were generated with immunoSEQ multiplex PCR, while TCRdb's copy carries only in-frame clones and drops some. The sample contains around 140,000 clones, roughly 10% of which appear only once. The J gene is TRBJ1-1, the V gene TRBV7-9; D gene ambiguous. The sequencing sample was made of central memory CD4+ T cells from blood. This receptor was taken from a man aged 30 to 39 with type 1 diabetes. The CDR3 region is CASSSHNGANTEAFF. CDR3 nucleotides: TGTGCCAGCAGCTCGCACAACGGAGCGAACACTGAAGCTTTCTTT.